The text below deals with one TCR beta chain. CDR1 is SGDLS and CDR2 is YYNGEE in the germline V gene. The CDR3 loop spans 15 amino acids. The V gene lost 0 bases and the J gene lost 6 bases, with 15 bases spanning the gap. This sample is drawn from a study of blood T cell repertoires in COVID-19. TCRdb keeps only in-frame clones here, not all; method: immunoSEQ multiplex PCR. Of 250,000 to 300,000 clones listed, 70% to 90% were seen once; the top ten hold 1.5% to 2%. Sequencing used PBMCs or T cells enriched from blood (not recorded which). The V and J genes are TRBV9 and TRBJ1-2; no firm D call. This clonotype originated in a woman aged 45-59 years who had recovered from COVID-19. The CDR3 bases are TGTGCCAGCAGCGTAGGGGCTGGGTCCCAAGATGGCTACACCTTC. It specifies CASSVGAGSQDGYTF.